The T cell receptor beta chain described here comes from a study of T cell clonality in common variable immunodeficiency. This clone appeared many times. Its antigen remains unidentified. The read finishes 3 residues shy of the CDR3 end, and the germline J gene is used to complete it. The identical CDR3 is also encoded by other nucleotide sequences in the sample. TCRdb keeps only in-frame clones here, not all; method: immunoSEQ multiplex PCR. This set yields more than 20,000 clones and no singletons; the top ten hold approximately 2%. Reduced serum IgG, IgA and/or IgM plus specific antibody deficiency defined CVID. Blood came from CVID subjects not ill and not taking immunomodulatory or immunosuppressive medication. Study results and limitations: CVID subjects had higher TCRbeta clonality than healthy controls, most marked in about a third. In common variable immunodeficiency, TCR beta chains reportedly carried fewer deletions and N-nucleotide insertions.

This CDR3 is 14 amino acids long. The V and J ends lost 6 bases and 6 bases, in that order; junction bases with no gene match: 6. The V gene's germline CDR1 is MNHEY and CDR2 SVGEGT. This receptor was identified in a human donor with common variable immunodeficiency. This chain joins TRBV6-2 or TRBV6-3 and TRBJ1-5; 9 bases line up with TRBD1. Input material: peripheral blood mononuclear cells. CDR3: CASSRTGDSQPQHF. CDR3 DNA (partial): TGTGCCAGCAGCCGGACAGGGGATTCTCAGCCC.